One TCR beta chain is described in this entry. Seattle participants joined during active infection and were tracked over time. CDR1 is MNHEY and CDR2 is SMNVEV in the germline V gene (reference sequence). The CDR3 is 14 residues long. With 4 bases removed from V and 4 bases from J, the gap between germline ends came to 14 bases. The sample is drawn from a study of blood T cell repertoires in COVID-19. The repertoire was sequenced with immunoSEQ multiplex PCR; TCRdb's copy has only in-frame clones and lacks some. The data contain roughly 350,000 clones, 80% to 90% of them seen just once; the ten biggest clones take up 6% to 7%.

V gene TRBV27 combines with J gene TRBJ2-7, with a weak D call TRBD1 (5 bases). The sample was peripheral blood. This sequence originates from a woman aged 50 to 60 with COVID-19, enrolled during active disease. CDR3 loop: CASSSQGARYEQYF. Written as DNA, the CDR3 is TGTGCCAGCAGTTCTCAAGGGGCGCGGTACGAGCAGTACTTC.